Below are 21 T cell receptor beta chains sequenced from a single sample in a study of shared clonotypes between healthy human individuals. Sequencing used immunoSEQ multiplex PCR; TCRdb keeps in-frame clones, though not all of them. The sample lists 550,000 to 700,000 clones, about 80% seen once, with around 1.7% in the top ten. The sample consisted of memory CD4+ T cells sorted from blood. Subset denoted: CD45RA-negative fraction. These receptors came from a woman in her 30s in good health.

CDR3 in amino acids: CASSGGASYEQYF. The CDR3 DNA reads TGTGCCAGCTCAGGGGGCGCCTCCTACGAGCAGTACTTC. The chain is built from TRBV18 and TRBJ2-7; weak D call: TRBD1 (6 bases). This CDR3 is built from 13 residues. The V end was cut by 5 bases, the J end by 0 bases, with 8 bases between. Per the germline V gene, CDR1 is KGHSH and CDR2 is LQKENI.

The chain links TRBV15 to TRBJ1-5; D gene ambiguous. CDR3 length equals 14 residues. The V end was cut by 5 bases, the J end by 6 bases, with 14 bases between. Germline V gene lookup returns CDR1 LNHNV and CDR2 YYDKDF (reference sequence). DNA for the CDR3: TGTGCCACCAGCTACGAGGTGATTAGTCAGCCCCAGCATTTT. Protein sequence: CATSYEVISQPQHF.

The V call is TRBV29-1, the J call TRBJ1-2; 8 bases agree with TRBD1. CDR1 and CDR2 from the germline V gene are SQVTM and ANQGSEA. This CDR3 region has 12 residues. V trimming: 6 bases; J trimming: 7 bases; junction bases outside the gene matches: 7. The CDR3 DNA sequence: TGCAGCGTGGACGACAGGGGAAGTGGCTACACCTTC. Protein product: CSVDDRGSGYTF.

The gene calls are TRBV11-2 and TRBJ2-5; 11 positions match TRBD2. Trimming removed 3 bases from V and 3 bases from J; junction bases left unmatched: 3. Germline V gives CDR1 SGHAT, CDR2 FQNNGV. CDR3 length: 15 residues. In DNA form, the CDR3 reads TGTGCCAGCAGCTTCAGTAGCGGGAGGGAAGAGACCCAGTACTTC. The encoded protein is CASSFSSGREETQYF.

This clone was seen a handful of times. The chain couples TRBV5-1 to TRBJ1-1; TRBD1 matches at 7 bases. The CDR3 loop spans 18 amino acids. The junction had 14 bases not matched to a gene; V was cut back by 2 bases and J by 1 base. The V gene's germline CDR1 is SGHRS and CDR2 YFSETQ. CDR3 sequence reads: CASSFFGTQGVRNTEAFF. CDR3 DNA sequence: TGCGCCAGCAGCTTTTTCGGGACTCAGGGGGTCAGGAACACTGAAGCTTTCTTT.

The V call is TRBV7-6, the J call TRBJ2-7; D might be TRBD1 (6 bases). Germline CDR1 SGHVS, CDR2 FNYEAQ. Trimming shortened V by 5 bases and J by 1 base, and 15 bases separated the two germline ends. The CDR3 totals 15 residues. CDR3 amino acids: CASSPQGLGSYEQYF. The CDR3 DNA reads as TGTGCCAGCAGCCCCCAGGGGTTGGGGTCCTACGAGCAGTACTTC.

In this sample, this clone turned up once. V is TRBV7-2 and J is TRBJ2-2, with no clear D. Germline V gene lookup returns CDR1 SGHTA and CDR2 FQGNSA. V was clipped by 6 bases and J by 3 bases, with 17 bases between them. The CDR3 is 16 residues long. DNA of the CDR3: TGTGCCAGCAGGTCCTCGGCCCTAACGGACACCGGGGAGCTGTTTTTT. It encodes CASRSSALTDTGELFF.

Here the CDR3 DNA reads TGTGCCAGCAGTGGTAGCGGGACCTACGAGCAGTACTTC. It encodes CASSGSGTYEQYF. This chain connects TRBV25-1 to TRBJ2-7; 8 bases are shared with TRBD2. Trimming cost V 4 bases and J 2 bases; bases outside gene matches: 1. This CDR3 spans 13 amino acids. Germline lookup yields CDR1 MGHDK and CDR2 SYGVNS.

The rearrangement joins TRBV28 to TRBJ1-1, with D unresolved. There are 14 residues in the CDR3. Trimming removed 5 bases at V and 1 base at J, with 11 bases between. Germline V CDR1 and CDR2: MDHEN, SYDVKM. The CDR3 is CASSITYGNTEAFF. For the CDR3, the DNA is TGTGCCAGCAGTATCACTTACGGGAACACTGAAGCTTTCTTT.

This chain uses TRBV2 with TRBJ2-7, with TRBD1 matching 8 bases. The CDR3 length is 13 residues. From germline, CDR1 is SNHLY and CDR2 FYNNEI. V lost 9 bases and J lost 5; bases outside the gene matches: 9. CDR3 sequence (DNA): TGTGCCAGGGTAAGGACAGGGAGCCACGAGCAGTACTTC. It specifies CARVRTGSHEQYF. The full variable domain, its missing parts supplied by reference TRBV2 and TRBJ2-7, is EPEVTQTPSHQVTQMGQEVILRCVPISNHLYFYWYRQILGQKVEFLVSFYNNEISEKSEIFDDQFSVERPDGSNFTLKIRSTKLEDSAMYFCARVRTGSHEQYFGPGTRLTVT.

The chain carries TRBV29-1 and TRBJ2-3; the match to TRBD2 covers 11 bases. CDR3 length: 14 residues. V gave up 2 bases and J gave up 7 bases; unmatched junction bases: 5. Germline loops: CDR1 SQVTM, CDR2 ANQGSEA. The CDR3 reads CSVETSGSPNTQYF. The DNA of the CDR3 is TGCAGCGTTGAAACTAGCGGGAGTCCGAATACGCAGTATTTT.

The V and J genes are TRBV11-2 and TRBJ2-1; 8 nucleotides line up with TRBD2. Germline V gives CDR1 SGHAT, CDR2 FQNNGV. The CDR3 is 12 residues long. V trimming: 1 base; J trimming: 16 bases; junction bases outside the gene matches: 6. CDR3 loop: CASSLAGGPGFF. For the CDR3, the DNA is TGTGCCAGCAGCTTAGCGGGAGGGCCGGGCTTCTTC.

The chain recombines TRBV28 with TRBJ2-5, with 7 bases matching TRBD1. The V gene end was trimmed by 2 bases and the J gene end by 5 bases; junction bases not matched to a gene: 11. Germline V lookup: CDR1 MDHEN, CDR2 SYDVKM. The CDR3 consists of 16 residues. The CDR3 nucleotides read TGTGCCAGCAGTTTAAATCGTTTCAGGGGGTGGGAGACCCAGTACTTC. Residues: CASSLNRFRGWETQYF.

The V call is TRBV5-1, the J call TRBJ2-3; D remains ambiguous. From germline, CDR1 is SGHRS and CDR2 YFSETQ. The CDR3 spans 13 residues. V lost 6 bases and J lost 0, with 8 bases in between. As DNA, the CDR3 is TGCGCCAGCACTCTATCTAGCACAGATACGCAGTATTTT. Its protein product is CASTLSSTDTQYF.

This clone was found many times. The CDR3, as DNA: TGCAGTGCGCCTATCGACTATGGCTACACCTTC. Translation gives CSAPIDYGYTF. V usage is TRBV20-1 and J usage is TRBJ1-2; D is uncertain. V was pared by 6 bases and J by 3 bases, with 8 bases between. Germline CDR1 DFQATT, CDR2 SNEGSKA (reference sequence). CDR3 length: 11 amino acids.

The chain joins TRBV7-6 to TRBJ2-5; 7 nucleotides agree with TRBD1. The CDR3 loop spans 14 amino acids. The V gene's germline CDR1 is SGHVS and CDR2 FNYEAQ. Germline trimming cut 5 bases from V and 3 bases from J; bases unmatched to any gene: 6. Here the CDR3 reads CASSTTGEKETQYF. DNA for the CDR3: TGTGCCAGCAGCACCACAGGGGAAAAAGAGACCCAGTACTTC.

The chain is built from TRBV6-5 and TRBJ2-7; 7 positions match TRBD2. This CDR3 spans 15 amino acids. Losses at the gene ends were 6 bases for V and 2 bases for J; bases not matched to a gene: 10. Per the germline V gene, CDR1 is MNHEY and CDR2 is SVGAGI. This CDR3 reads CASSPASGIPYEQYF. CDR3 nucleotides: TGTGCCAGCAGCCCCGCTAGCGGAATCCCCTACGAGCAGTACTTC.

This chain uses TRBV28 with TRBJ1-4; unclear D gene. Trimming left V 5 bases short and J 6 bases short, with 10 bases between. The CDR3 is 13 residues long. CDR1 MDHEN and CDR2 SYDVKM come from the germline V gene. Here the CDR3 reads CASSPMAYEKLFF. As DNA, the CDR3 is TGTGCCAGCAGTCCAATGGCCTATGAAAAACTGTTTTTT. The variable domain in full, with the rest retrieved from reference TRBV28 and TRBJ1-4, is DVKVTQSSRYLVKRTGEKVFLECVQDMDHENMFWYRQDPGLGLRLIYFSYDVKMKEKGDIPEGYSVSREKKERFSLILESASTNQTSMYLCASSPMAYEKLFFGSGTQLSVL.

This clone was observed a single time. This chain links TRBV5-1 with TRBJ2-7; a possible D gene is TRBD2 (6 bases). V was shortened by 7 bases and J by 4 bases, with 21 bases between the two germline ends. This CDR3 region has 15 residues. Germline V gives CDR1 SGHRS, CDR2 YFSETQ. The CDR3 nucleotides are TGCGCCAGCGGGCCAGCCCAACCCGGGACTTACGAGCAGTACTTC. Translation gives CASGPAQPGTYEQYF.

The chain uses TRBV5-1 and TRBJ2-7, with unresolved D. The CDR3 loop spans 13 amino acids. Germline values: CDR1 SGHRS, CDR2 YFSETQ. Deletions cut 1 base from V and 2 bases from J, with 7 bases between. CDR3 amino acids: CASSLRLTYEQYF. As DNA, the CDR3 is TGCGCCAGCAGCTTGCGACTGACCTACGAGCAGTACTTC. Looking up the rest from reference TRBV5-1 and TRBJ2-7 gives the full variable domain: KAGVTQTPRYLIKTRGQQVTLSCSPISGHRSVSWYQQTPGQGLQFLFEYFSETQRNKGNFPGRFSGRQFSNSRSEMNVSTLELGDSALYLCASSLRLTYEQYFGPGTRLTVT.

Of note for this clone: The sample carries other DNA sequences with the same CDR3. The CDR3 here is CASSLGTENTGELFF. As DNA, the CDR3 is TGCGCCAGCAGCTTGGGGACAGAGAACACCGGGGAGCTGTTTTTT. The V call is TRBV5-1, the J call TRBJ2-2; D might be TRBD1 (6 bases). V was shortened by 0 bases and J by 1 base, with 7 bases between the two germline ends. Germline-derived CDR1 and CDR2 are SGHRS and YFSETQ. The length of the CDR3 is 15 residues.